This T cell receptor beta chain is drawn from a study of cytomegalovirus exposure and HLA in healthy donors. The V end was cut by 6 bases, the J end by 4 bases, with 10 bases between. CDR3 length: 12 residues. Germline CDR1 and CDR2: SGHTA and FQGNSA. Overall study findings and caveats: There were reportedly fewer N-insertions in an Asian-associated ancestry cluster than the approximately 670-donor mean, in a later analysis.

In the PCR, 60 Vbeta and 13 Jbeta primers were used. The data were produced by immunoSEQ multiplex PCR, yet TCRdb's version contains in-frame clones alone and is incomplete. This table has 150,000 to 200,000 clones, about four fifths appearing once. Of note for this clone: What it binds is unknown.

Sequenced sample: PBMCs. This rearrangement joins TRBV7-2 to TRBJ2-7; D possibly corresponds to TRBD1 (5 bases). The sequence derives from a man aged 45-60 years in good health and CMV-seropositive. The CDR3 protein is CASRHQGYEQYF. The CDR3 coding sequence is TGTGCCAGCAGGCACCAGGGTTACGAGCAGTACTTC.